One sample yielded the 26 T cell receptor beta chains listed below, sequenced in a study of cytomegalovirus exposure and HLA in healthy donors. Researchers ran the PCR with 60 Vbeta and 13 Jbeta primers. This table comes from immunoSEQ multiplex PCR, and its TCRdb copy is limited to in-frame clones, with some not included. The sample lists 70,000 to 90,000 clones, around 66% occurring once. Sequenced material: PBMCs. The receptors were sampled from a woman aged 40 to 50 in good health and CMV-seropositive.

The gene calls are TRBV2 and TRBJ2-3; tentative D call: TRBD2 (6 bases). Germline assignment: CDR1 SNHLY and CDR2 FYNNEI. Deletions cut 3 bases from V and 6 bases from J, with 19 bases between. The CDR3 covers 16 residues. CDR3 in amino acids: CASSDPGTQKYDTQYF. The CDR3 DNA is TGTGCCAGCAGTGACCCCGGGACTCAAAAATACGATACGCAGTATTTT.

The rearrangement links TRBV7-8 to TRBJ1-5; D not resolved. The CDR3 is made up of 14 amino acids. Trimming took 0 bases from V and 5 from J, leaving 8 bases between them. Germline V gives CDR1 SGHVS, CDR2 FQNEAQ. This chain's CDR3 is CASSLATVDQPQHF. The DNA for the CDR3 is TGTGCCAGCAGCTTAGCAACTGTCGATCAGCCCCAGCATTTT. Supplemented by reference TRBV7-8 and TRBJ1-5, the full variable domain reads GAGVSQSPRYKVAKRGQDVALRCDPISGHVSLFWYQQALGQGPEFLTYFQNEAQLDKSGLPSDRFFAERPEGSVSTLKIQRTQQEDSAVYLCASSLATVDQPQHFGDGTRLSIL.

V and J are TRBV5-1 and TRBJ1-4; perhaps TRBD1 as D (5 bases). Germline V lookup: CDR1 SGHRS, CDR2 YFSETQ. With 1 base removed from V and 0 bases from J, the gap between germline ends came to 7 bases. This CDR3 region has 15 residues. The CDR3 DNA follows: TGCGCCAGCAGCTTGCAGGGCACAACTAATGAAAAACTGTTTTTT. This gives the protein CASSLQGTTNEKLFF.

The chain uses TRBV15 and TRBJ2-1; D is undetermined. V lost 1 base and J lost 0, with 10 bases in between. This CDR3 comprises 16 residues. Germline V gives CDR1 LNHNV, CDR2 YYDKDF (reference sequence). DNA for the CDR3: TGTGCCACCAGCAGAGGTCCGCATAGCTCCTACAATGAGCAGTTCTTC. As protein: CATSRGPHSSYNEQFF.

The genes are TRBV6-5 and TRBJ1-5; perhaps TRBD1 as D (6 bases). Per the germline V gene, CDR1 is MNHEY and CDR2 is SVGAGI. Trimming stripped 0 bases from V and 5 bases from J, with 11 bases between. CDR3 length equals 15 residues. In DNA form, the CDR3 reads TGTGCCAGCAGTTACTCGCGGCCAGGGGATCAGCCCCAGCATTTT. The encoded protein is CASSYSRPGDQPQHF.

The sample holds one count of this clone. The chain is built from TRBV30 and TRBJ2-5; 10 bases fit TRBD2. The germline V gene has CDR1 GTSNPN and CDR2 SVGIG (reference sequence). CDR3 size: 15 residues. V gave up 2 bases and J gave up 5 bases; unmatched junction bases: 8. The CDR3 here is CAWSYLAGGRETQYF. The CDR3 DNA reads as TGTGCCTGGAGTTACTTAGCGGGAGGCCGGGAGACCCAGTACTTC.

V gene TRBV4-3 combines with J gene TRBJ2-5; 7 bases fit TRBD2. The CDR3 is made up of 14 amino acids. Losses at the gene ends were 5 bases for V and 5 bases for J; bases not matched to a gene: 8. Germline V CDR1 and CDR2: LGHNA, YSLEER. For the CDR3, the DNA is TGCGCCAGCAGCACCGGTTGGCGGGAGGAGACCCAGTACTTC. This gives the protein CASSTGWREETQYF.

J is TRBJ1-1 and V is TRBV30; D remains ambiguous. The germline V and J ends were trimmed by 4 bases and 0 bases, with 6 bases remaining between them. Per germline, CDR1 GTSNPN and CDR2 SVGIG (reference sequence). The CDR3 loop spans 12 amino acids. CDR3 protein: CAWNGMNTEAFF. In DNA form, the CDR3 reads TGTGCCTGGAACGGGATGAACACTGAAGCTTTCTTT.

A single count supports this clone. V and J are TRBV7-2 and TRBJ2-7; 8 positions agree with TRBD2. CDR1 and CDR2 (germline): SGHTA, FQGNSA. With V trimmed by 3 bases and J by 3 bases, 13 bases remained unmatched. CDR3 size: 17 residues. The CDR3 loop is CASSLGREGLRGYEQYF. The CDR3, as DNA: TGTGCCAGCAGCTTGGGACGGGAGGGCCTGAGGGGCTACGAGCAGTACTTC.

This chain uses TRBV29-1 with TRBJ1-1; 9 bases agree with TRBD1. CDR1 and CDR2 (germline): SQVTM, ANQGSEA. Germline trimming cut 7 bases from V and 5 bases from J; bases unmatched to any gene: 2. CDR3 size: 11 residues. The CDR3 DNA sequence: TGCAGCGCCGGACAGGGGACTGAAGCTTTCTTT. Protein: CSAGQGTEAFF. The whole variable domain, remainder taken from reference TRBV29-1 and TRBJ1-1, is SAVISQKPSRDICQRGTSLTIQCQVDSQVTMMFWYRQQPGQSLTLIATANQGSEATYESGFVIDKFPISRPNLTFSTLTVSNMSPEDSSIYLCSAGQGTEAFFGQGTRLTVV.

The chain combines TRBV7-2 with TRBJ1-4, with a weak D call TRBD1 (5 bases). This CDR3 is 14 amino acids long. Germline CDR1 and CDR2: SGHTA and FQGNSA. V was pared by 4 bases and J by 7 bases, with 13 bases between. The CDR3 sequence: CASSSLLRGEKLFF. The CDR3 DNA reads TGTGCCAGCAGCTCCCTTTTAAGGGGTGAAAAACTGTTTTTT.

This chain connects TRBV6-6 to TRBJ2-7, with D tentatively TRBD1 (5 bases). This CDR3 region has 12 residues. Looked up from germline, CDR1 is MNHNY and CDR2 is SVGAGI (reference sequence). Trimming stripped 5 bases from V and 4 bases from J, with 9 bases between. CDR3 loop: CASSLQGYEQYF. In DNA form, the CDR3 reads TGTGCCAGCAGTCTTCAGGGATACGAGCAGTACTTC.

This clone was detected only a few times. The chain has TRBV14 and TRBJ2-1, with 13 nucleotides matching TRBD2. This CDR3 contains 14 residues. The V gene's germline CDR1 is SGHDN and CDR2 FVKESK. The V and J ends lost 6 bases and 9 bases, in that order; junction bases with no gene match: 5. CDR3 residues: CASSPRTSGGEQFF. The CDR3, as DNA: TGTGCCAGCAGTCCCCGGACTAGCGGGGGTGAGCAGTTCTTC.

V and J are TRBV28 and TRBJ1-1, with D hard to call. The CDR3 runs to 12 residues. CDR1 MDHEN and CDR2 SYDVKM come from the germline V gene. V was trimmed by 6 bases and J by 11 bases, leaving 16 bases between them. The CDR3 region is CASSPPARPAFF. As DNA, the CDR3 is TGTGCCAGCAGCCCTCCCGCCAGGCCGGCTTTCTTT. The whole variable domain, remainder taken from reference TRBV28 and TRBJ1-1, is DVKVTQSSRYLVKRTGEKVFLECVQDMDHENMFWYRQDPGLGLRLIYFSYDVKMKEKGDIPEGYSVSREKKERFSLILESASTNQTSMYLCASSPPARPAFFGQGTRLTVV.

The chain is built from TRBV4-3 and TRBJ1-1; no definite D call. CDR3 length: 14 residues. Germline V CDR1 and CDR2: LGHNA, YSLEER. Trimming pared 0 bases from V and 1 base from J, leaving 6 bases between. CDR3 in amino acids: CASSQDSRNTEAFF. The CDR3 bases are TGCGCCAGCAGCCAAGATAGCAGGAACACTGAAGCTTTCTTT.

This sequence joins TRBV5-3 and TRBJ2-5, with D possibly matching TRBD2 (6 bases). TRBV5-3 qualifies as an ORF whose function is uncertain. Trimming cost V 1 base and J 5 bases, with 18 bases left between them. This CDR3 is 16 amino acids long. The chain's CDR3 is CARSLIYSGVGETQYF. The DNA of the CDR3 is TGTGCCAGAAGCTTGATTTATTCGGGGGTGGGGGAGACCCAGTACTTC.

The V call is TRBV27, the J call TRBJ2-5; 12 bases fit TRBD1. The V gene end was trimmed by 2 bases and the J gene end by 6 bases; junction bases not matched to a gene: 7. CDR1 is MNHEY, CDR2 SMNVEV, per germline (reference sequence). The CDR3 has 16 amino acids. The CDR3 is CASSLRGTGGGKTQYF. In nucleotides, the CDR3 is TGTGCCAGCAGTTTACGAGGGACAGGGGGCGGGAAGACCCAGTACTTC.

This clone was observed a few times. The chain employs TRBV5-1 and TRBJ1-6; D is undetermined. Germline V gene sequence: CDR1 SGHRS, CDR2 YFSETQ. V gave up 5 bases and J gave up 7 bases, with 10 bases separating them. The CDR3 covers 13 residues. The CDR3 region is CASSMEQNSPLHF. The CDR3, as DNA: TGCGCCAGCAGTATGGAACAGAATTCACCCCTCCACTTT. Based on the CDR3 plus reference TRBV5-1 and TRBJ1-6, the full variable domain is KAGVTQTPRYLIKTRGQQVTLSCSPISGHRSVSWYQQTPGQGLQFLFEYFSETQRNKGNFPGRFSGRQFSNSRSEMNVSTLELGDSALYLCASSMEQNSPLHFGNGTRLTVT.

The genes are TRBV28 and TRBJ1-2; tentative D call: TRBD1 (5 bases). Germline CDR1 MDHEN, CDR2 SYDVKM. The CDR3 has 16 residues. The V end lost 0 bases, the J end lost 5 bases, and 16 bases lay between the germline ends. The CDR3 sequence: CASSLWAGPFGYGYTF. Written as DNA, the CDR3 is TGTGCCAGCAGTTTATGGGCAGGGCCCTTCGGTTATGGCTACACCTTC.

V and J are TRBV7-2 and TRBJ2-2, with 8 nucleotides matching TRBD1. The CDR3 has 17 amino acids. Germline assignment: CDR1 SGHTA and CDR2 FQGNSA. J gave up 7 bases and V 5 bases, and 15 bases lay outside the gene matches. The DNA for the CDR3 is TGTGCCAGCAGCCCTCTTCGTGAGACAGGGGTGGTCGGGGAGCTGTTTTTT. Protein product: CASSPLRETGVVGELFF.

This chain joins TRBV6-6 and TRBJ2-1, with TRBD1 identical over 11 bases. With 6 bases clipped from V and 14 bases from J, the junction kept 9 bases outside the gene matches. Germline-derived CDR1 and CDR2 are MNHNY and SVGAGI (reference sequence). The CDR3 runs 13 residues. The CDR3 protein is CASRDLDRGREFF. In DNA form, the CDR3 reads TGTGCCAGCAGAGATTTGGACAGGGGGCGGGAGTTCTTC.

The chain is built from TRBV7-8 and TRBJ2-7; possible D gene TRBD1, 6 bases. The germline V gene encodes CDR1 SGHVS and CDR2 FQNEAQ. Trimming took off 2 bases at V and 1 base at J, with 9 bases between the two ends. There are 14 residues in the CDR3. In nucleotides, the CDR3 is TGTGCCAGCAGCTTAAGGGGGATTTCCTACGAGCAGTACTTC. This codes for CASSLRGISYEQYF.

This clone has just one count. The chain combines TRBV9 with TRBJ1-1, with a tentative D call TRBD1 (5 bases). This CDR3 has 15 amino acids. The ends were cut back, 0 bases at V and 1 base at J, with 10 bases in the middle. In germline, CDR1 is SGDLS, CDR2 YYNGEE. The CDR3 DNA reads TGTGCCAGCAGCGTAGAGGGCAGGGCGAACACTGAAGCTTTCTTT. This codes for CASSVEGRANTEAFF.

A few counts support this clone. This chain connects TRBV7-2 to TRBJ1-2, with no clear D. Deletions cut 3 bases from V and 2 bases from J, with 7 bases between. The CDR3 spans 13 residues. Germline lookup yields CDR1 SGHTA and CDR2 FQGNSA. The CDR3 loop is CASSLQENYGYTF. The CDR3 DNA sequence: TGTGCCAGCAGCTTGCAGGAAAACTATGGCTACACCTTC. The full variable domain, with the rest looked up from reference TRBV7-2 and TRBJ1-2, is GAGVSQSPSNKVTEKGKDVELRCDPISGHTALYWYRQSLGQGLEFLIYFQGNSAPDKSGLPSDRFSAERTGGSVSTLTIQRTQQEDSAVYLCASSLQENYGYTFGSGTRLTVV.

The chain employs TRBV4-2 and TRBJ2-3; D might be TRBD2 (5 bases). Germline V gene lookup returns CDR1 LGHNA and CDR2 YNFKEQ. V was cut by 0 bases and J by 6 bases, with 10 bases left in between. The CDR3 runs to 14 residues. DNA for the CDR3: TGTGCCAGCAGCCAAGATTCACTAGGGGATACGCAGTATTTT. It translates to CASSQDSLGDTQYF.

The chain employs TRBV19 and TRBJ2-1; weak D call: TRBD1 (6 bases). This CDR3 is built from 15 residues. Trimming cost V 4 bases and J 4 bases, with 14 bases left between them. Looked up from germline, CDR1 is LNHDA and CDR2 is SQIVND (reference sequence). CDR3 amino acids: CASSRGTSGYNEQFF. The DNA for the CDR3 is TGTGCCAGTAGTAGGGGGACATCGGGTTACAATGAGCAGTTCTTC.